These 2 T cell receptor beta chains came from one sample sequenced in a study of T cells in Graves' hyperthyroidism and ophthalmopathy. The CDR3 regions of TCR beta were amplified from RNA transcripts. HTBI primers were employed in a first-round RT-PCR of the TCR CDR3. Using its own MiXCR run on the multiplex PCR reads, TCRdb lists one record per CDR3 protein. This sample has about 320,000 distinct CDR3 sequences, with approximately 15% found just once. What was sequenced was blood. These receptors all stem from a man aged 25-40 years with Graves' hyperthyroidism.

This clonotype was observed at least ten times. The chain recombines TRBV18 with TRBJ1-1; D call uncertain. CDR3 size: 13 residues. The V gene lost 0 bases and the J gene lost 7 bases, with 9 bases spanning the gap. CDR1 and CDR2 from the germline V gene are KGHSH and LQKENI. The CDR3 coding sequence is TGTGCCAGCTCACCACCGACGGAGATTGAAGCTTTCTTT. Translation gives CASSPPTEIEAFF.

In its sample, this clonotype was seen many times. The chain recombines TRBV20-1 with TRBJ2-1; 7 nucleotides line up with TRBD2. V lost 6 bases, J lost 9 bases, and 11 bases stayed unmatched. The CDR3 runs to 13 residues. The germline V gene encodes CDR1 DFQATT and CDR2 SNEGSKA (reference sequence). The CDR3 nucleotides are TGCAGTGCGTCAGTGGCGGGAGAGGGTGAGCAGTTCTTC. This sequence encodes CSASVAGEGEQFF.